This TCR beta chain derives from a study of patients and donors after allogeneic stem cell transplantation. This clonotype was found a few times. TCRdb re-derived calls from the RT-PCR reads in MiXCR, one entry per CDR3 protein. The sample includes 400,000 to 450,000 distinct CDR3 sequences, around 16% of them seen just once. Trimming at V came to 11 bases and at J to 4 bases, leaving 7 bases not matched to a gene. The CDR3 totals 13 residues. Germline V gene lookup returns CDR1 ENHRY and CDR2 SYGVKD. The TCR comes from a human donor who was either an allogeneic HSCT recipient or a stem cell or donor lymphocyte infusion donor (not recorded which). It is not recorded whose cells these are; they may come from a transplant donor. The genes are TRBV10-3 and TRBJ2-2, with TRBD2 identical over 7 bases. Sequenced sample: blood, either unsorted or a sorted T cell fraction (not recorded which). CDR3 in DNA: TGTGCCTCTAGTGGGGGGGGCACCGGGGAGCTGTTTTTT. This sequence encodes CASSGGGTGELFF.